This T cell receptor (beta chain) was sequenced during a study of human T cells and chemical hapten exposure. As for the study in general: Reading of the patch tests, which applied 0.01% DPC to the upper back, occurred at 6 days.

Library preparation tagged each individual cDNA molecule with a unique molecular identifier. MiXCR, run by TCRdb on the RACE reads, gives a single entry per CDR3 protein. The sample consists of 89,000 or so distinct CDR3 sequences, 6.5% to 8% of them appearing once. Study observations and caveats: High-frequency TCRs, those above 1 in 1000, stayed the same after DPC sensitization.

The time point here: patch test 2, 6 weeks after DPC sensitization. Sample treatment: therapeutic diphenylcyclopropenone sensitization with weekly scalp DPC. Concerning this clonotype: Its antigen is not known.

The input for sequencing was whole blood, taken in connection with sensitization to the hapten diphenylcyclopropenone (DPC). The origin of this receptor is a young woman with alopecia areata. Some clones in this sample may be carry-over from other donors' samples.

Here the CDR3 DNA reads TGCAGCGTTGAGGGGCTAAAAGATGAAGCTTTCTTT. Translating gives CSVEGLKDEAFF. V usage is TRBV29-1 and J usage is TRBJ1-1; a possible D gene is TRBD1 (5 bases). Germline V CDR1 and CDR2: SQVTM, ANQGSEA. Trimming pared 3 bases from V and 7 bases from J, leaving 12 bases between. CDR3 length: 12 amino acids.